This TCR beta chain was documented in a study of blood T cell repertoires in COVID-19. Study in general: COVID-19 samples collected from the United States, Italy and Spain covered acute and convalescent phases. T cells, B-cell-depleted T cells, or PBMCs supplied cDNA or gDNA.

Authors' data handling: Amplification of reference gene primers was used by the study to estimate nucleated cell counts. Generated by immunoSEQ multiplex PCR, the TCRdb table keeps only in-frame clones and is missing some. The V and J calls and the clone size are those of that table, but D and trimming were determined from the DNA. The profile shows roughly 230,000 clones, approximately 81% of them singletons. This receptor was obtained from a man in his forties with acute or convalescent COVID-19. Sequencing was performed on peripheral blood.

This CDR3 reads CAWRRDYPQETQYF. The CDR3 DNA sequence: TGTGCCTGGAGAAGGGACTACCCTCAAGAGACCCAGTACTTC. The chain combines TRBV30 with TRBJ2-5, with 7 bases aligning to TRBD2. Germline CDR1 GTSNPN, CDR2 SVGIG (reference sequence). The CDR3 contains 14 residues. V lost 3 bases, J lost 2 bases, and 6 bases stayed unmatched.